Listed below are T cell receptor beta chains from one sample, sequenced in a study of blood T cell repertoires in COVID-19. Data came from immunoSEQ multiplex PCR; TCRdb stores just in-frame clones and leaves some out. The top ten clones hold about 2.5% of a sample with tens of thousands of clones, roughly 90% of them seen once. Specimen: peripheral blood. The receptors shown here come from a human donor with active COVID-19. The donor label of this sample is uncertain. Each CDR3 is given with its conserved first and last residue. Each record gives: V gene, clone size, J gene, D gene, CDR3 protein, CDR3 DNA. The D gene is left open where the match is weak. Clone size appears in some rows only: once, few, many, or a class for an expanded clone.

v_gene: TRBV2; abundance: .; j_gene: TRBJ1-4; d_gene: .; CDR3aa: CASSEYAGATNEKLFF; CDR3nt: TGTGCCAGCAGTGAATACGCCGGGGCAACTAATGAAAAACTGTTTTTT
v_gene: TRBV2; abundance: .; j_gene: TRBJ2-2; d_gene: .; CDR3aa: CASSGGEVAPGELFF; CDR3nt: TGTGCCAGCAGTGGCGGGGAAGTGGCCCCGGGGGAGCTGTTTTTT
v_gene: TRBV3-1/TRBV3-2; abundance: .; j_gene: TRBJ2-7; d_gene: TRBD1; CDR3aa: CASSQLFSGTASHEQYF; CDR3nt: TGTGCCAGCAGCCAACTTTTCTCCGGGACAGCATCCCACGAGCAGTACTTC
v_gene: TRBV10-3; abundance: .; j_gene: TRBJ2-2; d_gene: TRBD1; CDR3aa: CAISGPEKGAAGELFF; CDR3nt: TGTGCCATCAGTGGACCAGAAAAGGGGGCAGCCGGGGAGCTGTTTTTT
v_gene: TRBV15; abundance: .; j_gene: TRBJ2-1; d_gene: TRBD2; CDR3aa: CATSRDPGTSKEQFF; CDR3nt: TGTGCCACCAGCAGAGATCCAGGGACTAGCAAAGAGCAGTTCTTC
v_gene: TRBV27; abundance: .; j_gene: TRBJ2-7; d_gene: TRBD2; CDR3aa: CASSLTGGPPSYEQYF; CDR3nt: TGTGCCAGCAGCCTAACGGGGGGTCCACCCTCCTACGAGCAGTACTTC
v_gene: TRBV6-4; abundance: .; j_gene: TRBJ1-3; d_gene: TRBD1; CDR3aa: CASWGQGKKISDSGNTIYF; CDR3nt: TGTGCCAGCTGGGGACAGGGTAAGAAGATATCAGACTCTGGAAACACCATATATTTT
v_gene: TRBV4-2; abundance: once; j_gene: TRBJ2-1; d_gene: TRBD2; CDR3aa: CASSHDGAGGVRDEQFF; CDR3nt: TGTGCCAGCAGCCATGACGGAGCGGGGGGGGTTCGTGATGAGCAGTTCTTC
v_gene: TRBV3-1/TRBV3-2; abundance: .; j_gene: TRBJ2-1; d_gene: TRBD2; CDR3aa: CASSRALAGAYNEQFF; CDR3nt: TGTGCCAGCAGCCGTGCTCTAGCGGGGGCCTACAATGAGCAGTTCTTC
v_gene: TRBV5-6; abundance: .; j_gene: TRBJ2-3; d_gene: TRBD2; CDR3aa: CASSSQTSGADTQYF; CDR3nt: TGTGCCAGCAGCTCTCAGACTAGCGGGGCTGATACGCAGTATTTT
v_gene: TRBV9; abundance: few; j_gene: TRBJ2-7; d_gene: .; CDR3aa: CASSVADRYEQYF; CDR3nt: TGTGCCAGCAGCGTAGCCGACAGATACGAGCAGTACTTC
v_gene: TRBV28; abundance: .; j_gene: TRBJ1-1; d_gene: .; CDR3aa: CASSLGEPNTEAFF; CDR3nt: TGTGCCAGCAGTCTCGGGGAACCGAACACTGAAGCTTTCTTT
v_gene: TRBV5-1; abundance: few; j_gene: TRBJ1-4; d_gene: .; CDR3aa: CASSLDRPGEKLFF; CDR3nt: TGCGCCAGCAGCTTGGACCGCCCGGGTGAAAAACTGTTTTTT
v_gene: TRBV29-1; abundance: .; j_gene: TRBJ1-6; d_gene: TRBD1; CDR3aa: CSVEDGGQYPSPLHF; CDR3nt: TGCAGCGTTGAAGATGGGGGACAGTATCCTTCACCCCTCCACTTT
v_gene: TRBV3-1/TRBV3-2; abundance: .; j_gene: TRBJ1-1; d_gene: .; CDR3aa: CASSQIRGGRNEAFF; CDR3nt: TGTGCCAGCAGCCAGATCCGGGGGGGACGGAATGAAGCTTTCTTT
v_gene: TRBV5-1; abundance: .; j_gene: TRBJ2-1; d_gene: .; CDR3aa: CASSLIVRNNEQFF; CDR3nt: TGCGCCAGCAGCTTGATCGTCAGGAACAATGAGCAGTTCTTC
v_gene: TRBV4-1; abundance: .; j_gene: TRBJ1-2; d_gene: .; CDR3aa: CASSQEQGFSYGYTF; CDR3nt: TGCGCCAGCAGCCAAGAACAGGGATTCAGCTATGGCTACACCTTC
v_gene: TRBV6-4; abundance: once; j_gene: TRBJ1-5; d_gene: .; CDR3aa: CASRPKQGNQPQHF; CDR3nt: TGTGCCAGCAGGCCGAAACAGGGAAATCAGCCCCAGCATTTT
v_gene: TRBV9; abundance: .; j_gene: TRBJ2-3; d_gene: TRBD2; CDR3aa: CASSVGGAWTDTQYF; CDR3nt: TGTGCCAGCAGCGTCGGGGGGGCATGGACAGATACGCAGTATTTT
v_gene: TRBV20-1; abundance: .; j_gene: TRBJ2-7; d_gene: .; CDR3aa: CSASPGSVYEQYF; CDR3nt: TGCAGTGCTAGTCCGGGGTCCGTCTACGAGCAGTACTTC
v_gene: TRBV7-2; abundance: .; j_gene: TRBJ2-7; d_gene: TRBD1; CDR3aa: CASSLYRGTSEQYF; CDR3nt: TGTGCCAGCAGCCTATACAGGGGCACTAGCGAGCAGTACTTC
v_gene: TRBV9; abundance: .; j_gene: TRBJ1-1; d_gene: .; CDR3aa: CASSSRFGGPGNTEAFF; CDR3nt: TGTGCCAGCAGCTCACGATTCGGGGGACCAGGGAACACTGAAGCTTTCTTT
v_gene: TRBV15; abundance: .; j_gene: TRBJ2-7; d_gene: TRBD2; CDR3aa: CATSGGGADYEQYF; CDR3nt: TGTGCCACCAGCGGCGGGGGGGCCGACTACGAGCAGTACTTC
v_gene: TRBV3-1/TRBV3-2; abundance: .; j_gene: TRBJ2-7; d_gene: TRBD2; CDR3aa: CASSQDRPSGGHSYEQYF; CDR3nt: TGTGCCAGCAGCCAAGATAGACCGAGCGGGGGTCACTCCTACGAGCAGTACTTC
v_gene: TRBV18; abundance: .; j_gene: TRBJ2-7; d_gene: TRBD1; CDR3aa: CASSPRTGGSDEQYF; CDR3nt: TGTGCCAGCTCACCACGAACAGGGGGCTCCGACGAGCAGTACTTC
v_gene: TRBV5-1; abundance: .; j_gene: TRBJ2-1; d_gene: .; CDR3aa: CASSLRGWVDEQFF; CDR3nt: TGCGCCAGCAGTTTGAGGGGGTGGGTCGATGAGCAGTTCTTC
v_gene: TRBV3-1/TRBV3-2; abundance: .; j_gene: TRBJ1-6; d_gene: TRBD1; CDR3aa: CASSQDRGNSPLHF; CDR3nt: TGTGCCAGCAGCCAGGACAGGGGTAATTCACCCCTCCACTTT
v_gene: TRBV4-1; abundance: .; j_gene: TRBJ2-3; d_gene: .; CDR3aa: CASSQPGRGSTDTQYF; CDR3nt: TGCGCCAGCAGCCAACCTGGGCGGGGAAGCACAGATACGCAGTATTTT
v_gene: TRBV5-8; abundance: once; j_gene: TRBJ1-2; d_gene: TRBD1; CDR3aa: CASRVSRTGTGYTF; CDR3nt: TGTGCCAGCAGGGTCAGCCGGACAGGGACTGGCTACACCTTC
v_gene: TRBV11-3; abundance: .; j_gene: TRBJ2-7; d_gene: .; CDR3aa: CASSLGSRYEQYF; CDR3nt: TGTGCCAGCAGCTTGGGCAGTCGCTACGAGCAGTACTTC
v_gene: TRBV5-4; abundance: .; j_gene: TRBJ2-7; d_gene: .; CDR3aa: CASSLAGRSYEQYF; CDR3nt: TGTGCCAGCAGCTTGGCGGGAAGATCCTACGAGCAGTACTTC
v_gene: TRBV5-1; abundance: once; j_gene: TRBJ2-5; d_gene: .; CDR3aa: CASSPGLFLEQETQYF; CDR3nt: TGCGCCAGCAGCCCCGGACTCTTTTTAGAGCAAGAGACCCAGTACTTC
v_gene: TRBV5-1; abundance: .; j_gene: TRBJ2-7; d_gene: TRBD1; CDR3aa: CASSLRSPETGALYEQYF; CDR3nt: TGCGCCAGCAGCTTGAGGTCCCCCGAGACAGGGGCGTTGTACGAGCAGTACTTC
v_gene: TRBV7-9; abundance: .; j_gene: TRBJ2-7; d_gene: .; CDR3aa: CASSLGSGAGTGEQYF; CDR3nt: TGTGCCAGCAGCTTAGGATCAGGGGCCGGGACCGGCGAGCAGTACTTC
v_gene: TRBV5-1; abundance: .; j_gene: TRBJ1-1; d_gene: TRBD1; CDR3aa: CASSLVGQGYTEAFF; CDR3nt: TGCGCCAGCAGCTTGGTGGGACAGGGGTACACTGAAGCTTTCTTT
v_gene: TRBV5-1; abundance: .; j_gene: TRBJ2-7; d_gene: TRBD1; CDR3aa: CASSLAPTGGRYEQYF; CDR3nt: TGCGCCAGCAGCTTGGCCCCGACAGGGGGGCGCTACGAGCAGTACTTC
v_gene: TRBV5-8; abundance: .; j_gene: TRBJ1-4; d_gene: TRBD1; CDR3aa: CASSAPGTGNEKLFF; CDR3nt: TGTGCCAGCAGCGCTCCAGGGACAGGGAACGAAAAACTGTTTTTT
v_gene: TRBV28; abundance: .; j_gene: TRBJ1-1; d_gene: TRBD1; CDR3aa: CATSGQYTEAFF; CDR3nt: TGTGCCACCTCGGGACAGTACACTGAAGCTTTCTTT